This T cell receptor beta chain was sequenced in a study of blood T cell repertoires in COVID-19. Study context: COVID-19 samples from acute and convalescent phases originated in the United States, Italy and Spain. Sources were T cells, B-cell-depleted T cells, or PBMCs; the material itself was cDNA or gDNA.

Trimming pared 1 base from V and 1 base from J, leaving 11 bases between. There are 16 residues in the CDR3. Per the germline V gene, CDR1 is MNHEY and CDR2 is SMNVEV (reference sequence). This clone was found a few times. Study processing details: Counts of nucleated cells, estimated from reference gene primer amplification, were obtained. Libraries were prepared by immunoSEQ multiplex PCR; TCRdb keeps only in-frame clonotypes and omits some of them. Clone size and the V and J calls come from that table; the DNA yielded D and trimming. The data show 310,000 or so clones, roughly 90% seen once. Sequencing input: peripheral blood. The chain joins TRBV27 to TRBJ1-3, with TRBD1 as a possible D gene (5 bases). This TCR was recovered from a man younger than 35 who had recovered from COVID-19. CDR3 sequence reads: CASSLWGGLSGNTIYF. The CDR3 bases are TGTGCCAGCAGTTTATGGGGGGGTCTGTCTGGAAACACCATATATTTT.